Included here is one TCR beta chain sequence, with context. This CDR3 comprises 13 residues. Trimming stripped 2 bases from V and 5 bases from J, with 4 bases between. Germline loops: CDR1 WNHNN, CDR2 SYGVQD (reference sequence). The study recruited people aged about 18 to 89 years across around 23 US areas. The data stem from a study of blood T cell repertoires in COVID-19. Study context: T cells, B-cell-depleted T cells, or PBMCs supplied cDNA or gDNA.

The authors' processing: Nucleated cell number was recorded as an estimate derived from reference gene primer amplification. Generated by immunoSEQ multiplex PCR, the TCRdb table keeps only in-frame clones and is missing some. The DNA gave D and trimming, while V, J and clone size come from that table. This sample has a few hundred thousand clones, with approximately 81% found just once. This clonotype was sampled from a woman aged 50 to 60 who had been exposed to COVID-19. Input material: PBMCs or T cells enriched from blood (not recorded which). V and J are TRBV10-1 and TRBJ1-6; D gene unclear. CDR3: CASSETDNSPLHF. In nucleotides, the CDR3 is TGCGCCAGCAGTGAGACGGATAATTCACCCCTCCACTTT.